A single sample gave rise to the 26 T cell receptor beta chains below, sequenced in a study of beta chain features in type 1 diabetes. The study reverse transcribed the entire isolated RNA, so it sequenced expressed TCRB transcripts. The assay was immunoSEQ multiplex PCR, and TCRdb's table has in-frame clones only and misses some. The profile shows some 900,000 clones, under 20% of them singletons. The specimen was naive CD4+ T cells from blood. The source is a woman between 18 and 30 years old in good health.

The CDR3 loop reads CASRTTVAQYF. In DNA, the CDR3 is TGTGCCAGCAGAACAACAGTGGCCCAGTACTTC. This chain links TRBV28 with TRBJ2-5; D not resolved. CDR3 length: 11 amino acids. V lost 6 bases, J lost 9 bases, and 11 bases lay in between. CDR1 MDHEN and CDR2 SYDVKM come from the germline V gene.

The table lists this clone with a few counts. Different DNA sequences within this sample yield the same CDR3. The V gene is TRBV18, the J gene TRBJ2-7; D tentatively reads TRBD1 or TRBD2 (6 bases each). Germline V gives CDR1 KGHSH, CDR2 LQKENI. The CDR3 length is 13 residues. V lost 1 base and J lost 3, with 7 bases in between. The CDR3 DNA reads as TGTGCCAGCTCACCACAGGGGGGCTACGAGCAGTACTTC. This sequence encodes CASSPQGGYEQYF.

The gene calls are TRBV27 and TRBJ2-7; possibly TRBD2 for D (5 bases). Trimming left V 8 bases short and J 2 bases short, with 13 bases between. The germline V gene encodes CDR1 MNHEY and CDR2 SMNVEV (reference sequence). This CDR3 contains 13 residues. CDR3 sequence (DNA): TGTGCCAGCCCCCCCCGGGGAACCTACGAGCAGTACTTC. Translation gives CASPPRGTYEQYF.

This clone turned up a few times. Germline is not matched at one junction end, which may reflect a read error. This rearrangement joins TRBV10-3 to TRBJ2-7; D is unresolved. The V gene's germline CDR1 is ENHRY and CDR2 SYGVKD. The CDR3 totals 14 residues. CDR3: CASSGWRAIHEQYF. CDR3 nucleotide sequence: TGTGCCAGCAGTGGCTGGCGAGCGATCCACGAGCAGTACTTC.

This clone was seen a handful of times. The sample contains more than one DNA sequence encoding this CDR3. The chain joins TRBV28 to TRBJ1-1, with TRBD1 as a possible D gene (6 bases). The CDR3 length is 14 residues. Trimming left V 1 base short and J 1 base short, with 7 bases between. Per the germline V gene, CDR1 is MDHEN and CDR2 is SYDVKM. The CDR3 sequence is CASSLSQGNTEAFF. The DNA for the CDR3 is TGTGCCAGCAGTTTATCACAGGGGAACACTGAAGCTTTCTTT.

This clone was seen only a few times. The rearrangement joins TRBV7-8 to TRBJ2-5, with a tentative D call TRBD1 (5 bases). Trimming left V 8 bases short and J 1 base short, with 11 bases between. Germline V gives CDR1 SGHVS, CDR2 FQNEAQ. The CDR3 runs 13 residues. This CDR3 is CASGLGVQETQYF. The DNA of the CDR3 is TGTGCCAGCGGTCTAGGGGTCCAAGAGACCCAGTACTTC.

The V gene is TRBV29-1, the J gene TRBJ2-7; 11 nucleotides agree with TRBD2. The CDR3 is made up of 13 amino acids. Looked up from germline, CDR1 is SQVTM and CDR2 is ANQGSEA. V was clipped by 4 bases and J by 7 bases; unmatched bases: 6. Here the CDR3 DNA reads TGCAGCGTTGCGCTAGCGGGAGGTAGTGAGCAGTACTTC. Amino acid sequence: CSVALAGGSEQYF.

This clone was detected only a few times. This chain joins TRBV7-3 and TRBJ2-2; 7 positions match TRBD2. V lost 4 bases to trimming and J lost 3 bases; unmatched junction nucleotides: 8. The V gene's germline CDR1 is SGHTA and CDR2 FQGTGA. The CDR3 contains 16 residues. CDR3 protein: CASSSRQRDHTGELFF. CDR3 sequence (DNA): TGTGCCAGCAGCTCGCGACAGCGGGACCACACCGGGGAGCTGTTTTTT.

This clone was observed a handful of times. This CDR3 reads CASSDRGTQYF. The CDR3 DNA is TGTGCCAGCAGCGACAGGGGGACCCAGTACTTC. This chain joins TRBV6-6 and TRBJ2-5; 8 bases fit TRBD1. V dropped 6 bases and J dropped 7; count of bases not matched to a gene: 1. Germline assignment: CDR1 MNHNY and CDR2 SVGAGI (reference sequence). This CDR3 is 11 amino acids long.

The V call is TRBV15, the J call TRBJ2-7, with D perhaps matching TRBD2 (6 bases). This CDR3 comprises 15 residues. In germline, CDR1 is LNHNV, CDR2 YYDKDF (reference sequence). V dropped 5 bases and J dropped 3 bases, with 17 bases sitting between them. CDR3 bases: TGTGCCACCAGCCTACGGGGTGGTAGCGGCTACGAGCAGTACTTC. As protein: CATSLRGGSGYEQYF.

The genes are TRBV19 and TRBJ2-5; D is unresolved. Trimming took off 2 bases at V and 4 bases at J, with 5 bases between the two ends. Germline lookup yields CDR1 LNHDA and CDR2 SQIVND (reference sequence). The CDR3 runs to 12 residues. The CDR3 reads CASSIMGETQYF. The CDR3, as DNA: TGTGCCAGTAGTATAATGGGAGAGACCCAGTACTTC.

The chain uses TRBV21-1 and TRBJ2-5; the table's D call, TRBD2, was not checked against the DNA. TRBV21-1 is a pseudogene locus. The CDR3 length is 16 residues. The chain's CDR3 is CASSKEQSGRDSSQYF. CDR3 nucleotides: TGTGCCAGCAGCAAAGAGCAATCGGGGCGGGATTCGTCCCAGTACTTC.

This clone was seen a handful of times. This sample includes further DNA sequences coding for the same CDR3. The chain has TRBV4-2 and TRBJ2-1; the D is unclear. CDR3 size: 11 residues. Germline assignment: CDR1 LGHNA and CDR2 YNFKEQ. Trimming stripped 0 bases from V and 6 bases from J, with 0 bases between. The CDR3 sequence is CASSQDNEQFF. In DNA form, the CDR3 reads TGTGCCAGCAGCCAAGACAATGAGCAGTTCTTC.

This clone has more than one count but fewer than ten. The chain couples TRBV5-5 to TRBJ2-7; 7 bases line up with TRBD2. The germline V gene has CDR1 SGHKS and CDR2 YYEKEE (reference sequence). The V gene end was trimmed by 0 bases and the J gene end by 5 bases; junction bases not matched to a gene: 8. This CDR3 is 15 amino acids long. The CDR3 is CASSLGTRRGNEQYF. For the CDR3, the DNA is TGTGCCAGCAGCTTGGGGACTAGAAGAGGAAACGAGCAGTACTTC.

The V call is TRBV28, the J call TRBJ2-3; D remains unclear. CDR3 length equals 15 residues. Germline V gene lookup returns CDR1 MDHEN and CDR2 SYDVKM. The V gene lost 3 bases and the J gene lost 0 bases, with 10 bases spanning the gap. This CDR3 is CASSLGGSSTDTQYF. The CDR3 DNA sequence: TGTGCCAGCAGTTTGGGTGGATCTAGCACAGATACGCAGTATTTT.

This sequence joins TRBV2 and TRBJ2-2; 11 bases line up with TRBD2. CDR1 and CDR2 from the germline V gene are SNHLY and FYNNEI. The trim removed 4 bases at V and 4 bases at J, leaving 8 bases unmatched. The CDR3 has 17 residues. DNA of the CDR3: TGTGCCAGCAGTGTTGGGACTAGCGGTCCGGGCACCGGGGAGCTGTTTTTT. This translates into CASSVGTSGPGTGELFF.

The chain recombines TRBV12-2 with TRBJ1-1; the table names TRBD1, a call not compared with the DNA. TRBV12-2 is assigned pseudogene status. The CDR3 is 17 residues long. CDR3 sequence reads: CASRLGSSDRAKVEAFF. DNA for the CDR3: TGTGCAAGTCGCTTGGGATCGAGCGACAGGGCAAAGGTTGAAGCTTTCTTT.

The rearrangement links TRBV7-9 to TRBJ1-5; no definite D call. Germline CDR1 and CDR2: SEHNR and FQNEAQ (reference sequence). The CDR3 totals 12 residues. V lost 1 base, J lost 6 bases, and 4 bases lay in between. CDR3 nucleotide sequence: TGTGCCAGCAGCTTAGATAGTCAGCCCCAGCATTTT. It encodes CASSLDSQPQHF.

The chain joins TRBV11-2 to TRBJ2-7; TRBD2 aligns across 9 bases. Germline V gives CDR1 SGHAT, CDR2 FQNNGV. The V segment lost 5 bases and the J segment 8 bases; nucleotides outside the gene matches: 4. CDR3 size: 12 residues. As DNA, the CDR3 is TGTGCCAGCAGCCTCGGACTAGCGCAGCAGTACTTC. The encoded protein is CASSLGLAQQYF.

The rearrangement uses TRBV7-9 and TRBJ2-1; D gene unclear. Germline V gene lookup returns CDR1 SEHNR and CDR2 FQNEAQ (reference sequence). The CDR3 consists of 16 residues. V was clipped by 2 bases and J by 0 bases, with 11 bases between them. CDR3 bases: TGTGCCAGCAGCTTAAGTCGATTAAGCTCCTACAATGAGCAGTTCTTC. Translating it yields CASSLSRLSSYNEQFF.

The table lists this clone with a few counts. This chain connects TRBV2 to TRBJ1-5; D may be TRBD1 (6 bases). V gave up 8 bases and J gave up 4 bases, with 15 bases separating them. CDR3 size: 14 residues. The germline gives CDR1 SNHLY, CDR2 FYNNEI. CDR3 DNA sequence: TGTGCCAGCGCCCAAGACAGGTTGAATCAGCCCCAGCATTTT. Translation gives CASAQDRLNQPQHF.

This chain links TRBV7-2 with TRBJ2-1, with D tentatively TRBD2 (6 bases). The V and J ends lost 5 bases and 0 bases respectively, with 11 bases between them. The CDR3 loop spans 15 amino acids. Germline assignment: CDR1 SGHTA and CDR2 FQGNSA. For the CDR3, the DNA is TGTGCCAGCAGCCCCGTGGGGGGCTCCTACAATGAGCAGTTCTTC. It translates to CASSPVGGSYNEQFF.

Here the CDR3 DNA reads TGCGCCAGCAGCCAAGATCTAACGGGAGTAGTGAACGAGCAGTACTTC. Protein product: CASSQDLTGVVNEQYF. The chain couples TRBV4-3 to TRBJ2-7; possible D gene TRBD2, 6 bases. V was trimmed by 0 bases and J by 5 bases, leaving 17 bases between them. This CDR3 region has 16 residues. In germline, CDR1 is LGHNA, CDR2 YSLEER.

Details on this clone: Other DNA sequences within the sample encode an identical CDR3. The chain recombines TRBV20-1 with TRBJ2-1; D is ambiguous. The ends were cut back, 6 bases at V and 0 bases at J, with 3 bases in the middle. CDR1 is DFQATT and CDR2 is SNEGSKA in the germline V gene (reference sequence). CDR3 length equals 11 residues. CDR3: CSASSYNEQFF. CDR3 bases: TGCAGTGCGTCCTCCTACAATGAGCAGTTCTTC.

This clone has just a few counts. The rearrangement joins TRBV28 to TRBJ2-2; D is ambiguous. The CDR3 extends over 16 amino acids. With 4 bases removed from V and 1 base from J, the gap between germline ends came to 13 bases. Germline V gene data show CDR1 as MDHEN and CDR2 as SYDVKM. Written as DNA, the CDR3 is TGTGCCAGCAGTTCGTCTACGCCAATGAACACCGGGGAGCTGTTTTTT. It specifies CASSSSTPMNTGELFF.

This chain joins TRBV19 and TRBJ2-7; 13 bases match TRBD2. The CDR3 is 15 residues long. The V segment lost 3 bases and the J segment 4 bases; nucleotides outside the gene matches: 3. Germline V lookup: CDR1 LNHDA, CDR2 SQIVND (reference sequence). CDR3 DNA: TGTGCCAGTAGTATTGGGACTAGCGGGACGTACGAGCAGTACTTC. This gives the protein CASSIGTSGTYEQYF.